This passage covers 22 T cell receptor beta chains from one sample sequenced in a study of T-cell reconstitution after alpha-beta-depleted transplantation in children. Unique molecular identifiers were built into the TCRbeta library. TCRdb used MiXCR to reprocess the PCR reads, holding one entry per CDR3 protein. The sample lists hundreds of thousands of distinct CDR3 sequences, 16% seen once, with 1.1% in the top ten. The sequencing used PBMCs from the stem cell graft donor, collected from the stem cell graft. The receptors were gathered from a human donor who donated a stem cell graft to a child with acute myeloid leukemia.

This clonotype occurred many times. The genes are TRBV4-2 and TRBJ1-2; D ambiguous. The CDR3 spans 15 residues. V was shortened by 1 base and J by 3 bases, with 12 bases between the two germline ends. Germline-derived CDR1 and CDR2 are LGHNA and YNFKEQ. The CDR3 protein is CASSQGAATYYGYTF. The DNA for the CDR3 is TGTGCCAGCAGCCAAGGAGCAGCAACCTACTATGGCTACACCTTC.

This clonotype was found many times. The gene calls are TRBV15 and TRBJ1-1, with TRBD1 matching 10 bases. Germline V gives CDR1 LNHNV, CDR2 YYDKDF (reference sequence). The CDR3 is 13 amino acids. The trim removed 4 bases at V and 8 bases at J, leaving 4 bases unmatched. CDR3 DNA sequence: TGTGCCACCAGCACCCGGACAGGGGGGGAAGCTTTCTTT. Its translation is CATSTRTGGEAFF.

The CDR3 sequence: CASSFWDRYTEAFF. Here the CDR3 DNA reads TGTGCCAGCAGCTTCTGGGACAGGTACACTGAAGCTTTCTTT. The chain recombines TRBV5-4 with TRBJ1-1, with 8 nucleotides matching TRBD1. The germline CDR1 and CDR2 sequences are SGHNT and YYREEE (reference sequence). This CDR3 region has 14 residues. Losses at the gene ends were 2 bases for V and 3 bases for J; bases not matched to a gene: 3.

The gene calls are TRBV18 and TRBJ1-5, with D possibly TRBD1 on 5 matching bases. This CDR3 is built from 15 residues. V was trimmed by 4 bases and J by 5 bases, leaving 15 bases between them. Germline V gene data show CDR1 as KGHSH and CDR2 as LQKENI. CDR3: CASSQTGLGDQPQHF. The CDR3 region has the DNA TGTGCCAGCTCACAGACGGGGTTGGGGGATCAGCCCCAGCATTTT.

This clonotype was counted at least ten times. V usage is TRBV12-3 or TRBV12-4 and J usage is TRBJ1-2; weak D call: TRBD1 (6 bases). CDR3 length: 13 residues. V lost 7 bases and J lost 1, with 10 bases in between. The CDR3 loop is CASTAGDNYGYTF. CDR3 bases: TGTGCCAGCACGGCAGGGGATAACTATGGCTACACCTTC.

The rearrangement joins TRBV4-1 to TRBJ2-4, with D perhaps matching TRBD1 (5 bases). Germline-derived CDR1 and CDR2 are MGHRA and YSYEKL. This CDR3 is built from 17 residues. Trimming took off 1 base at V and 7 bases at J, with 20 bases between the two ends. The CDR3 region is CASSQGGTQGVGNIQYF. The CDR3 bases are TGCGCCAGCAGCCAAGGTGGAACCCAGGGTGTGGGGAACATTCAGTACTTC.

This clonotype was counted ten times or more. The chain combines TRBV24-1 with TRBJ2-1; 7 bases line up with TRBD2. The CDR3 contains 18 residues. Germline assignment: CDR1 KGHDR and CDR2 SFDVKD. The ends lost 5 bases at V and 0 bases at J; junction bases unmatched: 12. The CDR3 DNA reads TGTGCCACCAGTGGTCGCGCGGGGGTTCTCAGCTCCTACAATGAGCAGTTCTTC. This translates into CATSGRAGVLSSYNEQFF.

This clonotype was found a few times. Germline and junction disagree at one end, which may indicate a read error. CDR3 nucleotide sequence: TGCTGTGCTAGAGATGGAGGGACTAGCGGGGGGCGGCTCTACAATGAGCAGTTCTTC. Its protein is CCARDGGTSGGRLYNEQFF. The chain has TRBV20-1 and TRBJ2-1; 15 bases line up with TRBD2. Germline V lookup: CDR1 DFQATT, CDR2 SNEGSKA (reference sequence). This CDR3 has 19 residues.

This clonotype appeared many times. The chain employs TRBV10-2 and TRBJ2-3; 11 positions agree with TRBD1. The CDR3 extends over 18 amino acids. After removal of 10 bases from V and 3 bases from J, the junction contained 18 bases not matched to a gene. Germline CDR1 and CDR2: WSHSY and SAAADI. The chain's CDR3 is CATGGTGGNILGTDTQYF. CDR3 nucleotides: TGCGCCACCGGTGGGACAGGGGGAAACATATTAGGTACAGATACGCAGTATTTT.

This clonotype has at least ten counts. The rearrangement joins TRBV29-1 to TRBJ1-2; D is unclear. CDR1 SQVTM and CDR2 ANQGSEA come from the germline V gene. V was cut by 7 bases and J by 0 bases, with 12 bases left in between. The CDR3 has 13 amino acids. As DNA, the CDR3 is TGCAGCGCTGTTGAAGGGCCTAACTATGGCTACACCTTC. Amino acid sequence: CSAVEGPNYGYTF.

Turning to this clonotype: Being one base from a much bigger clone, this may be a read error. The chain recombines TRBV20-1 with TRBJ1-3; unclear D gene. The germline CDR1 and CDR2 sequences are DFQATT and SNEGSKA (reference sequence). This CDR3 is 14 amino acids long. DNA of the CDR3: TGCTGTGCCCAAGACTCCAGCTCTGGAAACACCATATATTTT. Encoded protein: CCAQDSSSGNTIYF.

V gene TRBV7-9 combines with J gene TRBJ2-3; the match to TRBD2 covers 10 bases. Unmatched junction bases numbered 6, after V lost 5 bases and J lost 1 base. Germline assignment: CDR1 SEHNR and CDR2 FQNEAQ (reference sequence). The CDR3 length is 16 residues. CDR3 loop: CASSPKRGGRTDTQYF. CDR3 nucleotides: TGTGCCAGCAGCCCGAAGCGGGGGGGGCGCACAGATACGCAGTATTTT.

Only a few counts were recorded for this clonotype. V is TRBV12-3 or TRBV12-4 and J is TRBJ1-4; no firm D call. The CDR3 has 11 amino acids. The germline V and J ends were trimmed by 8 bases and 10 bases, with 11 bases remaining between them. The CDR3 region is CASSSSAKLFF. CDR3 bases: TGTGCCAGCTCAAGTTCTGCAAAACTGTTTTTT.

This clonotype was observed a handful of times. The rearrangement links TRBV30 to TRBJ1-6; TRBD1 is a possible D gene (6 bases). The V gene's germline CDR1 is GTSNPN and CDR2 SVGIG (reference sequence). The CDR3 contains 15 residues. Trimming stripped 0 bases from V and 9 bases from J, with 15 bases between. The CDR3: CAWSVRPRGGSPLHF. DNA of the CDR3: TGTGCCTGGAGTGTACGTCCCAGGGGAGGTTCACCCCTCCACTTT.

The table lists this clonotype with many counts. The V call is TRBV7-2, the J call TRBJ1-1; D unresolved. Germline V gives CDR1 SGHTA, CDR2 FQGNSA. The CDR3 has 14 amino acids. V lost 5 bases and J 5 bases, leaving 15 bases between the germline ends. CDR3 sequence (DNA): TGTGCCAGCAGCCCAGCCGCAGGAGGAACTGAAGCTTTCTTT. Translating it yields CASSPAAGGTEAFF.

The rearrangement uses TRBV20-1 and TRBJ2-7, with 11 bases fitting TRBD1. Trimming took 1 base from V and 6 from J; bases not matched to a gene: 11. Per germline, CDR1 DFQATT and CDR2 SNEGSKA (reference sequence). The CDR3 runs 16 residues. The CDR3 region is CSARVNPTGTGGEQYF. The CDR3, as DNA: TGCAGTGCTAGAGTAAATCCGACCGGGACAGGGGGCGAGCAGTACTTC.

This chain joins TRBV4-1 and TRBJ1-1, with D possibly matching TRBD1 (5 bases). This CDR3 is 15 amino acids long. Germline CDR1 is MGHRA and CDR2 is YSYEKL. Trimming cost V 0 bases and J 7 bases, with 15 bases left between them. The CDR3, as DNA: TGCGCCAGCAGCCAAGATCCACAGGTAGGGTTTGAAGCTTTCTTT. Translated: CASSQDPQVGFEAFF.

This clonotype was observed many times. V usage is TRBV12-3 or TRBV12-4 and J usage is TRBJ1-1, with TRBD1 identical over 7 bases. CDR3 length equals 15 residues. V shed 6 bases and J 5 bases; nucleotides not matched to a gene: 12. CDR3 bases: TGTGCCAGCAGCCCCTTAGACAGGGAAGGAACTGAAGCTTTCTTT. Protein product: CASSPLDREGTEAFF.

The chain joins TRBV7-9 to TRBJ1-4; D is perhaps TRBD1 (5 bases). Germline V gene data show CDR1 as SEHNR and CDR2 as FQNEAQ (reference sequence). The V end was cut by 5 bases, the J end by 3 bases, with 10 bases between. The CDR3 is 14 residues long. CDR3 region: CASSTLGANEKLFF. The CDR3 nucleotides are TGTGCCAGCAGCACGTTGGGGGCTAATGAAAAACTGTTTTTT.

This clonotype was observed many times. This chain links TRBV20-1 with TRBJ1-1; TRBD1 matches at 9 bases. The CDR3 spans 12 residues. Germline V gives CDR1 DFQATT, CDR2 SNEGSKA (reference sequence). J lost 11 bases, V lost 6 bases, and 10 bases had no gene match. CDR3 sequence: CSARPGTGMAFF. CDR3 sequence (DNA): TGCAGTGCCCGTCCCGGGACAGGGATGGCTTTCTTT.

This chain uses TRBV2 with TRBJ1-6; D ambiguous. Looked up from germline, CDR1 is SNHLY and CDR2 is FYNNEI. The CDR3 has 13 amino acids. V lost 7 bases to trimming and J lost 11 bases, with 15 bases between them. CDR3 loop: CASTRVEATPLHF. The CDR3 region has the DNA TGTGCCAGCACCCGAGTGGAGGCGACACCCCTCCACTTT.

Ten or more counts support this clonotype. The gene calls are TRBV20-1 and TRBJ2-3; D gene ambiguous. Germline CDR1 and CDR2: DFQATT and SNEGSKA (reference sequence). This CDR3 has 16 amino acids. Trimming removed 5 bases from V and 3 bases from J, with 21 bases in between. CDR3 sequence: CSAPDRNTERTDTQYF. In DNA form, the CDR3 reads TGCAGTGCTCCGGATCGGAACACCGAACGGACAGATACGCAGTATTTT.